Presented here are 3 T cell receptor beta chains from one specimen sequenced in a study of blood T cells in healthy people across ages. Through a sample-barcoded 5' primer and a J-beta primer mix, a second PCR was run for roughly 6 to 11 cycles. Each CDR3 protein is one row after TCRdb ran MiXCR on the 5' RACE reads. The sample consists of about 1 million distinct CDR3 sequences, under 55% of them appearing once. The source material was blood. All receptors derive from a woman aged 60 to 75 in good health.

The chain recombines TRBV20-1 with TRBJ2-7, with 7 bases matching TRBD2. Trimming removed 0 bases from V and 1 base from J; junction bases left unmatched: 0. The CDR3 sequence is 13 residues long. Germline lookup yields CDR1 DFQATT and CDR2 SNEGSKA (reference sequence). CDR3 DNA: TGCAGTGCTAGAGAGCGGGGGTCCTACGAGCAGTACTTC. Its translation: CSARERGSYEQYF.

Comments on this clonotype: With a much larger clone just one base away, this may be a read error. The rearrangement joins TRBV7-6 to TRBJ2-4; 7 nucleotides align to TRBD1. Germline CDR1 SGHVS, CDR2 FNYEAQ. The ends lost 2 bases at V and 3 bases at J; junction bases unmatched: 13. The length of the CDR3 is 18 residues. CDR3 in DNA: TGTGCCAGCAGCTTAAAGGCCAGGGGGTGGGGGATCAAAAACATTCAGTACTTC. Translation gives CASSLKARGWGIKNIQYF.

The chain joins TRBV20-1 to TRBJ2-3; 10 bases match TRBD2. The junction had 7 bases not matched to a gene; V was cut back by 5 bases and J by 5 bases. The CDR3 runs 14 residues. From germline, CDR1 is DFQATT and CDR2 SNEGSKA (reference sequence). CDR3 amino acids: CSAAGTSVIDTQYF. In DNA, the CDR3 is TGCAGTGCTGCCGGGACTAGCGTAATAGATACGCAGTATTTT.